This T cell receptor beta chain came from a study of blood T cell repertoires in COVID-19. Turning to the study itself: The study drew acute and convalescent COVID-19 samples from the United States, Italy and Spain. In each case, the material was cDNA or gDNA derived from T cells, B-cell-depleted T cells, or PBMCs.

In the original processing: Estimated nucleated cell counts came from reference gene primer amplification. Profiling relied on immunoSEQ multiplex PCR, and the TCRdb table lists in-frame clones only, not all of them. Clone size and V and J calls were adopted from that table, with D and trimming inferred from the DNA. The repertoire consists of around 120,000 clones, with 90% occurring once and the leading ten covering around 4.1%. V shed 3 bases and J shed 2 bases, with 8 bases lying between them. The CDR3 is 13 amino acids. Germline V gene data show CDR1 as LGHDT and CDR2 as YNNKEL (reference sequence).

V usage is TRBV3-1 (or the pseudogene TRBV3-2) and J usage is TRBJ2-7, with D hard to call. Sequenced: peripheral blood. The sequence derives from a woman aged 55-70 years with COVID-19, enrolled during active disease. DNA of the CDR3: TGTGCCAGCAGCCAGCTAAGTACCTACGAGCAGTACTTC. It is translated as CASSQLSTYEQYF.